This TCR beta chain was recovered during a study of CXCR3-negative and CXCR3-positive naive CD8 T cells. Findings of the study overall: Each naive subset displayed comparably high diversity, whereas memory CD8+ cells displayed much lower diversity. A higher hydrophobicity marked the TRB CDR3s of CXCR3-positive naive cells versus CXCR3-negative naive cells.

Carrying UMI labels, the TRB cDNA libraries were prepared through 5' RACE. After re-calling the 5' RACE reads, TCRdb lists one entry per CDR3 protein, DNA absent. The sample totals about 60,000 distinct CDR3 sequences. CDR1 is SQVTM and CDR2 is ANQGSEA in the germline V gene. This CDR3 has 13 amino acids. As regards this clonotype: Its cognate antigen is unknown.

This receptor was identified in a human donor in good health. Some clones in this sample may be carry-over from other donors' samples. The sequencing sample was made of naive CXCR3+ CD8+ T cells from blood. The subset was: CD45RO-CCR7+CD27+CD95- naive CD8+ T cells expressing CXCR3 (TNR3+). The chain has TRBV29-1 and TRBJ2-7; TCRdb reports TRBD2, a call that lacks DNA to check it against. CDR3: CSATGTGSYEQYF.